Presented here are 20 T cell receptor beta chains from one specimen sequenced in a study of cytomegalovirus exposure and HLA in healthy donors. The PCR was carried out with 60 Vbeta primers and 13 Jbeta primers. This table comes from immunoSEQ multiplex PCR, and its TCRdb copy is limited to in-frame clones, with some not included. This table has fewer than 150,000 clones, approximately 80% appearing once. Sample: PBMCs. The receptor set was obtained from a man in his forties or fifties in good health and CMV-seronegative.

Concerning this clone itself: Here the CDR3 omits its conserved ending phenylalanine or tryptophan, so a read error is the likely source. The CDR3 DNA reads TGCGCCAGCAGTGTACGGCAGTCAGCGGGCACTGAAGCTTTCCTT. It codes for CASSVRQSAGTEAFL. The J gene is TRBJ1-1, the V gene TRBV10-2; unclear D gene. Germline CDR1 and CDR2: WSHSY and SAAADI. This CDR3 contains 15 residues. Trimming stripped 4 bases from V and 4 bases from J, with 16 bases between.

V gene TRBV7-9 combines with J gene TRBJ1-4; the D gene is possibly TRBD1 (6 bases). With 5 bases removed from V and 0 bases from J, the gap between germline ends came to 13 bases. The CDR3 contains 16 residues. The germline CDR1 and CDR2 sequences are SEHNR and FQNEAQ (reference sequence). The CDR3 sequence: CASSRGTGPTNEKLFF. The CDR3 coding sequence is TGTGCCAGCAGCCGCGGAACAGGGCCAACTAATGAAAAACTGTTTTTT.

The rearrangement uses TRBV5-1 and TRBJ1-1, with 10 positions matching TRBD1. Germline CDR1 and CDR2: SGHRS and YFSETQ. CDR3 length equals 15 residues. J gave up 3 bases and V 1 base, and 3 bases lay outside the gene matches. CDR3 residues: CASSLYGQGDTEAFF. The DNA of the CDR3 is TGCGCCAGCAGCTTGTATGGACAGGGGGACACTGAAGCTTTCTTT.

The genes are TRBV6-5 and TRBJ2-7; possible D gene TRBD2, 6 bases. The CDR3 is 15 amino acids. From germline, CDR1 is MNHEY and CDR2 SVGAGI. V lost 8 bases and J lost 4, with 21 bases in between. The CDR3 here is CASAGGSILKYEQYF. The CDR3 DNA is TGTGCCAGCGCCGGAGGGAGCATCTTGAAATACGAGCAGTACTTC.

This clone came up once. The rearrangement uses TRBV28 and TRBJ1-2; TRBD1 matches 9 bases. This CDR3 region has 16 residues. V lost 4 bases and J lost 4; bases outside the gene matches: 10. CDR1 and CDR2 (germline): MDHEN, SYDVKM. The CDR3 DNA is TGTGCCAGCAGTTCCCAGGGCGTACAGGGGGCCTATGGCTACACCTTC. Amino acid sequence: CASSSQGVQGAYGYTF.

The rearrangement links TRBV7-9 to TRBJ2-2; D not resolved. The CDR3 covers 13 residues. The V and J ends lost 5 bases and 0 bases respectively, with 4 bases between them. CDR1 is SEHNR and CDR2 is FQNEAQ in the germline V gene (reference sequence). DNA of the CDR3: TGTGCCAGCAGCCAGGCGAACACCGGGGAGCTGTTTTTT. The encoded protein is CASSQANTGELFF.

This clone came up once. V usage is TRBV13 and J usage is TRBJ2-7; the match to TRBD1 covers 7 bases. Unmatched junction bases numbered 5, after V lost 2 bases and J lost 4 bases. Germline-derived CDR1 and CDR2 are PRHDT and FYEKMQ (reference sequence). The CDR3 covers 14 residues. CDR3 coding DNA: TGTGCCAGCAGCTTACGACAGGGCCATTACGAGCAGTACTTC. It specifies CASSLRQGHYEQYF.

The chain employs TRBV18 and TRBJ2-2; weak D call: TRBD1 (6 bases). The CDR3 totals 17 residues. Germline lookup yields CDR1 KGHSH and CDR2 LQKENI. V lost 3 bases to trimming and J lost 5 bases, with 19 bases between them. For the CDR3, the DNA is TGTGCCAGCTCACCGAGCGACCTGGGGGCGCGTACCGGGGAGCTGTTTTTT. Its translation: CASSPSDLGARTGELFF.

CDR3 coding DNA: TGTGCCAGCAGCTTAGGTGGGGGGTTTGGAGAGACCCAGTACTTC. Translated, it gives CASSLGGGFGETQYF. The chain links TRBV13 to TRBJ2-5, with D possibly being TRBD2 (6 bases). The CDR3 covers 15 residues. In germline, CDR1 is PRHDT, CDR2 FYEKMQ (reference sequence). The V and J ends lost 0 bases and 4 bases respectively, with 12 bases between them.

CDR3 sequence reads: CASSPEANTGELFF. In DNA form, the CDR3 reads TGCGCCAGCAGCCCGGAGGCTAACACCGGGGAGCTGTTTTTT. The chain uses TRBV5-1 and TRBJ2-2, with D perhaps TRBD2 (5 bases). The CDR3 spans 14 residues. Per germline, CDR1 SGHRS and CDR2 YFSETQ. V gave up 4 bases and J gave up 2 bases, with 9 bases separating them.

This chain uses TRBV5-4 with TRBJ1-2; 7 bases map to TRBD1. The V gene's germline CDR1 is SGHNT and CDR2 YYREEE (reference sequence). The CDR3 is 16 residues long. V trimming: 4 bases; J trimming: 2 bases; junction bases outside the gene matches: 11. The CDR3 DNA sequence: TGTGCCAGCAGCGTAGGGGGCGCGGAGGGGAACTATGGCTACACCTTC. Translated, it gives CASSVGGAEGNYGYTF.

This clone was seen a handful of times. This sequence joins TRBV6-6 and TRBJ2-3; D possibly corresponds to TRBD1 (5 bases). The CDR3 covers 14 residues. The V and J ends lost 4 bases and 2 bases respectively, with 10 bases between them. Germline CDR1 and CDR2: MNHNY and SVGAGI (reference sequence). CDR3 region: CASSLPTATDTQYF. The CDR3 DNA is TGTGCCAGCAGTTTACCGACAGCCACAGATACGCAGTATTTT.

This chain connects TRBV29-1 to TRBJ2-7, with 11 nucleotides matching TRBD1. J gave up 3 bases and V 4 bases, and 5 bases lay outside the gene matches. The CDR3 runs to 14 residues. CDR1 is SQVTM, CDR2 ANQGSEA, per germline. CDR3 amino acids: CSVVPGTGGYEQYF. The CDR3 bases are TGCAGCGTTGTGCCCGGGACAGGGGGCTACGAGCAGTACTTC.

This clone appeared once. The CDR3 reads CAWSQGRGQPQHF. The CDR3 region has the DNA TGTGCCTGGAGTCAAGGGAGGGGTCAGCCCCAGCATTTT. V usage is TRBV30 and J usage is TRBJ1-5, with a possible D match to TRBD1 (5 bases). The CDR3 spans 13 residues. V lost 2 bases and J lost 6, with 11 bases in between. Germline V lookup: CDR1 GTSNPN, CDR2 SVGIG (reference sequence).

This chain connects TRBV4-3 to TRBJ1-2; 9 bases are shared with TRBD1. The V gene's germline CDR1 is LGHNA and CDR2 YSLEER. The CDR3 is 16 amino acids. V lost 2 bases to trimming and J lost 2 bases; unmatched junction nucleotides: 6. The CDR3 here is CASSQFPGQGNYGYTF. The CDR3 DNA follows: TGCGCCAGCAGCCAATTCCCGGGACAGGGCAACTATGGCTACACCTTC.

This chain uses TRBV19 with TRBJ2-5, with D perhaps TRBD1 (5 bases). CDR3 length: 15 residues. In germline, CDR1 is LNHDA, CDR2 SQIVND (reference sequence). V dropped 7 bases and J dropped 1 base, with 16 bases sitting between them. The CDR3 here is CASTQKGLPQETQYF. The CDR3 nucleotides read TGTGCCAGTACCCAAAAGGGGCTCCCCCAAGAGACCCAGTACTTC.

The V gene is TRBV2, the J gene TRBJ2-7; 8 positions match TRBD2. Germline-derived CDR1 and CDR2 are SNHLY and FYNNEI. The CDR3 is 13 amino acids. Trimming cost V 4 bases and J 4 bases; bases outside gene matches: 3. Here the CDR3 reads CASSGPGGYEQYF. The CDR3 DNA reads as TGTGCCAGCAGTGGTCCGGGAGGGTACGAGCAGTACTTC.

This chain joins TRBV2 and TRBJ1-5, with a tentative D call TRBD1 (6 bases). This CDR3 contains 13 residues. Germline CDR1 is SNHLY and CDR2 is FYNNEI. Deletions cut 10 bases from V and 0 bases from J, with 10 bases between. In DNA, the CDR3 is TGTGCCACCGGACAGATTAGCAATCAGCCCCAGCATTTT. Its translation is CATGQISNQPQHF.

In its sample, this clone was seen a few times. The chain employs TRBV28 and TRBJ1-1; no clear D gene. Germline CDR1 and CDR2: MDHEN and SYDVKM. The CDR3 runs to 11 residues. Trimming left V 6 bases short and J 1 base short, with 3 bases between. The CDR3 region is CASSQNTEAFF. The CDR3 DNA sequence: TGTGCCAGCAGCCAGAACACTGAAGCTTTCTTT.

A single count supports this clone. The CDR3, as DNA: TGTGCCACCAGCAGAGATGCAGGGTCCCAAGAGACCCAGTACTTC. Protein: CATSRDAGSQETQYF. The rearrangement uses TRBV15 and TRBJ2-5, with D possibly being TRBD1 (5 bases). The CDR3 is 15 amino acids. V was shortened by 0 bases and J by 1 base, with 9 bases between the two germline ends. CDR1 LNHNV and CDR2 YYDKDF come from the germline V gene (reference sequence).